The 30 T cell receptor beta chains below all came from one sample that was sequenced in a study of blood T cell repertoires in COVID-19. Repertoires were generated with immunoSEQ multiplex PCR, while TCRdb's copy carries only in-frame clones and drops some. In the table there are 150,000 to 200,000 clones, about 85% of which are singletons. The sample consisted of PBMCs or T cells enriched from blood (not recorded which). The receptors here all came from a man aged 35 to 55 who had recovered from COVID-19.

This clone was detected once. This chain uses TRBV19 with TRBJ2-2; D unclear. Germline assignment: CDR1 LNHDA and CDR2 SQIVND (reference sequence). This CDR3 is 14 amino acids long. Trimming stripped 9 bases from V and 0 bases from J, with 11 bases between. The CDR3, as DNA: TGTGCCAGCTACCAAGGAGCGAACACCGGGGAGCTGTTTTTT. This translates into CASYQGANTGELFF. The variable domain in full, with the rest retrieved from reference TRBV19 and TRBJ2-2, is DGGITQSPKYLFRKEGQNVTLSCEQNLNHDAMYWYRQDPGQGLRLIYYSQIVNDFQKGDIAEGYSVSREKKESFPLTVTSAQKNPTAFYLCASYQGANTGELFFGEGSRLTVL.

This chain connects TRBV9 to TRBJ1-6; no clear D gene. Germline CDR1 and CDR2: SGDLS and YYNGEE. The length of the CDR3 is 14 residues. V was shortened by 0 bases and J by 7 bases, with 8 bases between the two germline ends. The CDR3 DNA follows: TGTGCCAGCAGCGTAGCACTAGAGAATTCACCCCTCCACTTT. As protein: CASSVALENSPLHF.

Written as DNA, the CDR3 is TGTGCCAGCAGCGTTACTAGCGGGGGGGAGGAGCAGTTCTTC. Translating it yields CASSVTSGGEEQFF. This chain uses TRBV9 with TRBJ2-1; 13 bases map to TRBD2. The CDR3 sequence is 14 residues long. V was clipped by 2 bases and J by 10 bases; unmatched bases: 3. In germline, CDR1 is SGDLS, CDR2 YYNGEE.

The CDR3 loop reads CASSIIASGAYNEQFF. The CDR3, as DNA: TGTGCCAGTAGTATAATCGCTAGCGGGGCTTACAATGAGCAGTTCTTC. This chain uses TRBV19 with TRBJ2-1, with 9 bases lining up with TRBD2. This CDR3 spans 16 amino acids. V lost 2 bases, J lost 4 bases, and 6 bases stayed unmatched. Germline values: CDR1 LNHDA, CDR2 SQIVND (reference sequence). Drawing the rest from reference TRBV19 and TRBJ2-1, the complete variable domain is DGGITQSPKYLFRKEGQNVTLSCEQNLNHDAMYWYRQDPGQGLRLIYYSQIVNDFQKGDIAEGYSVSREKKESFPLTVTSAQKNPTAFYLCASSIIASGAYNEQFFGPGTRLTVL.

This rearrangement joins TRBV11-3 to TRBJ2-1; the D gene is possibly TRBD1 (5 bases). The CDR3 is 15 amino acids. V lost 1 base to trimming and J lost 7 bases, with 14 bases between them. Germline-derived CDR1 and CDR2 are SGHNT and YENEEA. This CDR3 is CASSLGPQGQNEQFF. CDR3 nucleotide sequence: TGTGCCAGCAGCTTAGGTCCCCAGGGCCAAAATGAGCAGTTCTTC.

As regards this clone: Other DNA sequences in this specimen translate into the identical CDR3. The chain uses TRBV5-1 and TRBJ1-4; 7 nucleotides match TRBD1. The length of the CDR3 is 14 residues. V shed 0 bases and J 5 bases; nucleotides not matched to a gene: 1. CDR1 and CDR2 (germline): SGHRS, YFSETQ. CDR3 region: CASSLGQGNEKLFF. In nucleotides, the CDR3 is TGCGCCAGCAGCTTGGGACAGGGCAATGAAAAACTGTTTTTT. Filled out from reference TRBV5-1 and TRBJ1-4, the complete variable domain reads KAGVTQTPRYLIKTRGQQVTLSCSPISGHRSVSWYQQTPGQGLQFLFEYFSETQRNKGNFPGRFSGRQFSNSRSEMNVSTLELGDSALYLCASSLGQGNEKLFFGSGTQLSVL.

V and J are TRBV27 and TRBJ1-5; a weak D match, TRBD1 (5 bases). The CDR3 totals 13 residues. Trimming pared 3 bases from V and 6 bases from J, leaving 9 bases between. The V gene's germline CDR1 is MNHEY and CDR2 SMNVEV (reference sequence). In nucleotides, the CDR3 is TGTGCCAGCAGTTTTGAAGGGGTTCAGCCCCAGCATTTT. Amino acids: CASSFEGVQPQHF.

This chain links TRBV9 with TRBJ2-7; 7 nucleotides match TRBD1. This CDR3 spans 14 amino acids. The J segment lost 4 bases and the V segment lost 4 bases, leaving 8 bases of the junction unmatched. CDR1 is SGDLS and CDR2 is YYNGEE in the germline V gene. The CDR3 is CASSYRDSLYEQYF. In DNA form, the CDR3 reads TGTGCCAGCAGCTACCGGGACAGCCTTTACGAGCAGTACTTC.

This chain links TRBV11-1 with TRBJ1-1; 7 nucleotides align to TRBD1. CDR3 length: 13 amino acids. With 5 bases clipped from V and 5 bases from J, the junction kept 5 bases outside the gene matches. CDR1 is SGHAT, CDR2 FQDESV, per germline (reference sequence). The CDR3 DNA reads TGTGCCAGCAGCCTTCAGGGGGGAACTGAAGCTTTCTTT. This sequence encodes CASSLQGGTEAFF. Looking up the rest from reference TRBV11-1 and TRBJ1-1 gives the full variable domain: EAEVAQSPRYKITEKSQAVAFWCDPISGHATLYWYRQILGQGPELLVQFQDESVVDDSQLPKDRFSAERLKGVDSTLKIQPAELGDSAMYLCASSLQGGTEAFFGQGTRLTVV.

The chain joins TRBV14 to TRBJ1-2, with 7 bases fitting TRBD1. Germline V CDR1 and CDR2: SGHDN, FVKESK. V lost 6 bases, J lost 4 bases, and 5 bases stayed unmatched. CDR3 length: 13 residues. The CDR3 loop reads CASSRDSAYGYTF. The DNA of the CDR3 is TGTGCCAGCAGTCGGGACAGCGCCTATGGCTACACCTTC.

This clone has only one observation. The J gene is TRBJ1-2, the V gene TRBV5-1; D unresolved. This CDR3 is 14 amino acids long. Per the germline V gene, CDR1 is SGHRS and CDR2 is YFSETQ. Trimming took off 0 bases at V and 0 bases at J, with 6 bases between the two ends. The CDR3 nucleotides read TGCGCCAGCAGCTTGGACAGTTCTAACTATGGCTACACCTTC. It is translated as CASSLDSSNYGYTF.

This clone has at least ten counts. This rearrangement joins TRBV5-5 to TRBJ2-7; perhaps TRBD1 as D (6 bases). The ends were cut back, 6 bases at V and 2 bases at J, with 12 bases in the middle. Germline CDR1 is SGHKS and CDR2 is YYEKEE (reference sequence). This CDR3 is built from 13 residues. The chain's CDR3 is CASMSAGAYEQYF. The CDR3 region has the DNA TGTGCCAGCATGAGCGCAGGGGCCTACGAGCAGTACTTC.

The chain employs TRBV3-1 (or the pseudogene TRBV3-2) and TRBJ2-3, with D perhaps matching TRBD2 (5 bases). Trimming removed 4 bases at V and 2 bases at J, with 13 bases between. The CDR3 has 15 amino acids. Germline CDR1 LGHDT, CDR2 YNNKEL (reference sequence). In DNA, the CDR3 is TGTGCCAGCAGCCCTGCGGGTGCGCCCACAGATACGCAGTATTTT. Amino acid sequence: CASSPAGAPTDTQYF.

The chain combines TRBV28 with TRBJ1-4; TRBD1 aligns across 7 bases. Germline V CDR1 and CDR2: MDHEN, SYDVKM. There are 15 residues in the CDR3. The junction had 8 bases not matched to a gene; V was cut back by 5 bases and J by 5 bases. CDR3 residues: CASSIEGARNEKLFF. The CDR3 DNA reads as TGTGCCAGCAGTATTGAGGGGGCGAGGAATGAAAAACTGTTTTTT.

Only a few counts were recorded for this clone. The chain has TRBV27 and TRBJ1-1; D unresolved. Looked up from germline, CDR1 is MNHEY and CDR2 is SMNVEV (reference sequence). V lost 5 bases and J 1 base, leaving 11 bases between the germline ends. The CDR3 is made up of 14 amino acids. The CDR3 sequence is CASSPSGGNTEAFF. DNA for the CDR3: TGTGCCAGCAGTCCCTCGGGTGGGAACACTGAAGCTTTCTTT.

The chain uses TRBV10-2 and TRBJ1-2, with no clear D. Germline CDR1 is WSHSY and CDR2 is SAAADI. The CDR3 runs to 16 residues. V shed 0 bases and J shed 2 bases, with 13 bases lying between them. CDR3 residues: CASSESAGIGNYGYTF. In DNA form, the CDR3 reads TGCGCCAGCAGTGAGTCTGCGGGGATAGGAAACTATGGCTACACCTTC.

J is TRBJ1-1 and V is TRBV9, with 10 nucleotides matching TRBD1. Germline trimming cut 4 bases from V and 4 bases from J; bases unmatched to any gene: 7. The germline gives CDR1 SGDLS, CDR2 YYNGEE. This CDR3 has 15 amino acids. As DNA, the CDR3 is TGTGCCAGCAGCCCCGACAGGGGGCTAGGCACTGAAGCTTTCTTT. Encoded protein: CASSPDRGLGTEAFF.

The chain recombines TRBV4-2 with TRBJ1-5, with D unclear. V was shortened by 1 base and J by 4 bases, with 8 bases between the two germline ends. Germline CDR1 is LGHNA and CDR2 is YNFKEQ. This CDR3 is built from 14 residues. The CDR3 DNA follows: TGTGCCAGCAGCCAAGGTGGGCAGAATCAGCCCCAGCATTTT. Its protein is CASSQGGQNQPQHF.

In regard to this clone: Within the sample, other DNA sequences also encode this same CDR3. As DNA, the CDR3 is TGTGCCAGTAGTATTCCAGGGAACACCGGGGAGCTGTTTTTT. This sequence encodes CASSIPGNTGELFF. The J gene is TRBJ2-2, the V gene TRBV19; D not certain. The CDR3 is 14 residues long. The V and J ends lost 3 bases and 1 base respectively, with 6 bases between them. Germline CDR1 reads LNHDA; CDR2 reads SQIVND (reference sequence).

The rearrangement links TRBV11-3 to TRBJ1-3; weak D call: TRBD1 (5 bases). The CDR3 loop spans 14 amino acids. V lost 3 bases, J lost 8 bases, and 14 bases lay in between. Germline CDR1 is SGHNT and CDR2 is YENEEA. Written as DNA, the CDR3 is TGTGCCAGCAGCTTTTTACAACCGGGGGACACCATATATTTT. Translated: CASSFLQPGDTIYF.

The gene calls are TRBV30 and TRBJ2-7, with D possibly being TRBD1 (6 bases). The V and J ends lost 5 bases and 2 bases respectively, with 16 bases between them. CDR3 length: 14 amino acids. CDR1 is GTSNPN, CDR2 SVGIG, per germline (reference sequence). The CDR3 nucleotides are TGTGCCTGGGGTATCGGCAGGGGCCCCTACGAGCAGTACTTC. It encodes CAWGIGRGPYEQYF.

This clone was seen a few times. The same CDR3 also results from other DNA sequences found in this sample. The DNA of the CDR3 is TGTGCCAGTTCGGGGAGTTTACGCTACAATGAGCAGTTCTTC. It codes for CASSGSLRYNEQFF. The V gene is TRBV2, the J gene TRBJ2-1; D might be TRBD2 (5 bases). CDR1 is SNHLY, CDR2 FYNNEI, per germline. This CDR3 is 14 amino acids long. Trimming shortened V by 9 bases and J by 3 bases, and 15 bases separated the two germline ends.

This chain uses TRBV29-1 with TRBJ2-3; 9 positions agree with TRBD1. In germline, CDR1 is SQVTM, CDR2 ANQGSEA. CDR3 length: 16 amino acids. The V and J ends lost 6 bases and 3 bases, in that order; junction bases with no gene match: 13. CDR3 DNA: TGCAGCGTCGCGTACCCGACAGGGGGTAGTACAGATACGCAGTATTTT. It translates to CSVAYPTGGSTDTQYF.

The chain is built from TRBV19 and TRBJ2-6; D remains ambiguous. The CDR3 has 14 amino acids. The V end lost 7 bases, the J end lost 4 bases, and 11 bases lay between the germline ends. CDR1 is LNHDA, CDR2 SQIVND, per germline (reference sequence). The chain's CDR3 is CASNRALGANVLTF. For the CDR3, the DNA is TGTGCCAGTAATCGAGCGCTCGGGGCCAACGTCCTGACTTTC.

This sequence joins TRBV15 and TRBJ1-5, with D hard to call. V was cut by 0 bases and J by 7 bases, with 10 bases left in between. Germline-derived CDR1 and CDR2 are LNHNV and YYDKDF (reference sequence). This CDR3 is built from 14 residues. CDR3 in amino acids: CATSRDLMEQPQHF. For the CDR3, the DNA is TGTGCCACCAGCAGAGATCTAATGGAGCAGCCCCAGCATTTT. The complete variable domain, with remaining parts taken from reference TRBV15 and TRBJ1-5, reads DAMVIQNPRYQVTQFGKPVTLSCSQTLNHNVMYWYQQKSSQAPKLLFHYYDKDFNNEADTPDNFQSRRPNTSFCFLDIRSPGLGDTAMYLCATSRDLMEQPQHFGDGTRLSIL.

The chain recombines TRBV28 with TRBJ1-6; no clear D. CDR1 MDHEN and CDR2 SYDVKM come from the germline V gene. The V end lost 1 base, the J end lost 8 bases, and 6 bases lay between the germline ends. The CDR3 is 13 residues long. CDR3 in amino acids: CASSLLRDSPLHF. Written as DNA, the CDR3 is TGTGCCAGCAGTTTATTGAGGGATTCACCCCTCCACTTT.

The chain uses TRBV11-2 and TRBJ2-2; TRBD1 matches 7 bases. V lost 6 bases and J lost 2; bases outside the gene matches: 3. Looked up from germline, CDR1 is SGHAT and CDR2 is FQNNGV. This CDR3 is built from 14 residues. CDR3 amino acids: CASSGQENTGELFF. DNA for the CDR3: TGTGCCAGCAGTGGACAGGAAAACACCGGGGAGCTGTTTTTT.

This sequence joins TRBV7-8 and TRBJ2-2; TRBD1 matches 9 bases. V shed 2 bases, J shed 4 bases, and the junction held 5 bases outside the gene matches. Germline lookup yields CDR1 SGHVS and CDR2 FQNEAQ. The CDR3 runs to 16 residues. This chain's CDR3 is CASSLPQGARTGELFF. CDR3 sequence (DNA): TGTGCCAGCAGCTTACCACAGGGGGCGCGCACCGGGGAGCTGTTTTTT.

The CDR3 nucleotides read TGTGCCAGCAGCCAAGATACCAGCGGGGGCCAAGAGACCCAGTACTTC. Translated, it gives CASSQDTSGGQETQYF. The chain combines TRBV3-1 (or the pseudogene TRBV3-2) with TRBJ2-5; 8 nucleotides agree with TRBD2. Germline V CDR1 and CDR2: LGHDT, YNNKEL (reference sequence). The CDR3 spans 16 residues. V gave up 0 bases and J gave up 1 base; unmatched junction bases: 4.

V is TRBV2 and J is TRBJ2-1, with 13 nucleotides matching TRBD2. Germline V gives CDR1 SNHLY, CDR2 FYNNEI. This CDR3 has 16 residues. Trimming cost V 6 bases and J 5 bases; bases outside gene matches: 7. Here the CDR3 reads CASRLLAGGRNNEQFF. The DNA for the CDR3 is TGTGCCAGCAGGCTACTAGCGGGAGGGCGTAACAATGAGCAGTTCTTC.